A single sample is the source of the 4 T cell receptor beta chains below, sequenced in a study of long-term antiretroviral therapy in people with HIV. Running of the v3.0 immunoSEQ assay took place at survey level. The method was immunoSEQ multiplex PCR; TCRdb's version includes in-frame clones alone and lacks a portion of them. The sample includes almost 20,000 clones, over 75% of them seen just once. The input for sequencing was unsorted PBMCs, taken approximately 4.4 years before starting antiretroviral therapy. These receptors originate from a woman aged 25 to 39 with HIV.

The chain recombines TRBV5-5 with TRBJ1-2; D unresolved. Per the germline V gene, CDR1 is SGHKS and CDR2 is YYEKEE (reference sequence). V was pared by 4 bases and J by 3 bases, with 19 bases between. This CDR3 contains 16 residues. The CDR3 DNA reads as TGTGCCAGCAGCAGAGGACCTAACCGAGGATACTATGGCTACACCTTC. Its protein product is CASSRGPNRGYYGYTF.

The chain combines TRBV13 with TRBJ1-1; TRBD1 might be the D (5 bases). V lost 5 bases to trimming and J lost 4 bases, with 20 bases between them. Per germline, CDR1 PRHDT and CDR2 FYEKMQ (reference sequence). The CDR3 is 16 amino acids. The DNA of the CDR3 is TGTGCCAGCAGCCCATCTGGAGGGGATGTGGCCACTGAAGCTTTCTTT. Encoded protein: CASSPSGGDVATEAFF.

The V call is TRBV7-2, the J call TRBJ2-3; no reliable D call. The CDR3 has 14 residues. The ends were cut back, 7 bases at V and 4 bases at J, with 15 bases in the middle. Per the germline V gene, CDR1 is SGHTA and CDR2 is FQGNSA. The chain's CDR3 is CASTLLGDADTQYF. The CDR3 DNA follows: TGTGCCAGCACCCTACTCGGTGATGCAGATACGCAGTATTTT.

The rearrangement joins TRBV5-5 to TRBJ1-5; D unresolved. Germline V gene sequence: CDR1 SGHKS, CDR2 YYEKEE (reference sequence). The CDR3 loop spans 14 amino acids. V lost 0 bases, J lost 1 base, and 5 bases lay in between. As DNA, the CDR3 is TGTGCCAGCAGCTTGGAAGGGAGCAATCAGCCCCAGCATTTT. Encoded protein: CASSLEGSNQPQHF.